This T cell receptor beta chain came from a study of OX40 agonist ivuxolimab in advanced cancers. Study outcomes and limitations: Also showing low normalized T-cell clonal expansion were some of the nonresponders. The average count of expanded clones was higher among CD8+ T cells than among CD4+. Antigen targets of the expanded peripheral T cells went undetermined.

Points on this clone: Its antigen is undetermined.

Sequenced by immunoSEQ multiplex PCR; TCRdb stores in-frame clones only, minus some. The repertoire holds tens of thousands of clones, with 65% to 85% as singletons. The CDR3 extends over 13 amino acids. V lost 7 bases to trimming and J lost 1 base; unmatched junction nucleotides: 2. The germline V gene encodes CDR1 SGHAT and CDR2 FQNNGV. The genes are TRBV11-2 and TRBJ2-3, with 7 positions matching TRBD2. The receptor's source is an adult with an advanced solid tumor such as melanoma, head and neck, liver or kidney cancer. Material: CD4+ or CD8+ T cells sorted from blood, obtained in a trial of the OX40 agonist ivuxolimab. The CDR3 protein is CASKGRGTDTQYF. The CDR3 DNA follows: TGTGCCAGCAAGGGGAGGGGCACAGATACGCAGTATTTT.